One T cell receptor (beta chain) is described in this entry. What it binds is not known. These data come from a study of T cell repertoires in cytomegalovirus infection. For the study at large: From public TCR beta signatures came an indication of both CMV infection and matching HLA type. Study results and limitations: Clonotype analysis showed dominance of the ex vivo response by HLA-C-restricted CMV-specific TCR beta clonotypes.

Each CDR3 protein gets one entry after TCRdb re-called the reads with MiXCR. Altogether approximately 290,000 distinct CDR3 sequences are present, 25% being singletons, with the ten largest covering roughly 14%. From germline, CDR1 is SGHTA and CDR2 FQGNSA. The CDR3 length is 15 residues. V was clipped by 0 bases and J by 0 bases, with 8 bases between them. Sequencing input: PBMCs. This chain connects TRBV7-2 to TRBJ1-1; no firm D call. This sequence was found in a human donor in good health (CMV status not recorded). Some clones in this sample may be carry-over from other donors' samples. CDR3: CASSLALGVNTEAFF. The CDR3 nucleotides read TGTGCCAGCAGCTTAGCGCTCGGGGTGAACACTGAAGCTTTCTTT.